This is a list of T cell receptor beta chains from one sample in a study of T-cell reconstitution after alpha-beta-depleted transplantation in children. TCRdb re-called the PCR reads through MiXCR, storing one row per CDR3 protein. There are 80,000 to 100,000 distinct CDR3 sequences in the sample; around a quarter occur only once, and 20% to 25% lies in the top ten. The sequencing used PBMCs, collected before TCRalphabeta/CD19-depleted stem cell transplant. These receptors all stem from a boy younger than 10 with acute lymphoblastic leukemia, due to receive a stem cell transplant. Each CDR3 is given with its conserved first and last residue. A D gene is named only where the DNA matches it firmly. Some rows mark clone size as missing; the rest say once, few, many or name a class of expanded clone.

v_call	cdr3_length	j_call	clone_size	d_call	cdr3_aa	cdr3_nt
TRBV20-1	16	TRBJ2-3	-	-	CSARAFGGTSTDTQYF	TGCAGTGCTAGGGCATTTGGCGGAACTAGCACAGATACGCAGTATTTT
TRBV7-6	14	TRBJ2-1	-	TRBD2	CASSLEAGANEQFF	TGTGCCAGCAGCTTAGAAGCGGGAGCTAATGAGCAGTTCTTC
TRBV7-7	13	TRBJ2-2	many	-	CASSLRLGGELFF	TGTGCCAGCAGCTTACGGCTGGGCGGGGAGCTGTTTTTT
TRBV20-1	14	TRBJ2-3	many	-	CSASFRRNTDTQYF	TGCAGTGCTAGCTTCAGGCGAAACACAGATACGCAGTATTTT
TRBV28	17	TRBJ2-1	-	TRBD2	CASSRLTSGVKSNEQFF	TGTGCCAGCAGTCGACTGACTAGCGGAGTAAAAAGCAATGAGCAGTTCTTC
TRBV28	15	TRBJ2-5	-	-	CASSPLGAEGETQYF	TGTGCCAGCAGTCCTCTGGGCGCGGAAGGAGAGACCCAGTACTTC
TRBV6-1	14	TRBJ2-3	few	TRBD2	CATRTSGSTDTQYF	TGTGCCACCCGGACTAGCGGGAGTACAGATACGCAGTATTTT
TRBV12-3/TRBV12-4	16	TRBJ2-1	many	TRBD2	CASSGLGGVLYNEQFF	TGTGCCAGCAGTGGGCTCGGGGGGGTCCTCTATAATGAGCAGTTCTTC
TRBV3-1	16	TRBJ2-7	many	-	CASSQEAGGGVHEQYF	TGTGCCAGCAGCCAAGAAGCGGGCGGAGGGGTCCACGAGCAGTACTTC
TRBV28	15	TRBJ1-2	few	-	CASSSPGRPGYGYTF	TGTGCCAGCAGTTCCCCTGGACGGCCGGGATATGGCTACACCTTC
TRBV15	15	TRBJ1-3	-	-	CATSRDLSSGNTIYF	TGTGCCACCAGCAGAGATCTTAGCTCTGGAAACACCATATATTTT
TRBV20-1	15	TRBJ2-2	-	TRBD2	CSASMGLALTGELFF	TGCAGTGCTAGTATGGGACTAGCGCTTACCGGGGAGCTGTTTTTT
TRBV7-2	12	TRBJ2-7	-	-	CASSSTGNEQYF	TGTGCCAGCAGCTCCACAGGGAACGAGCAGTACTTC
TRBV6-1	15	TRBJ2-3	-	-	CASSEVGGGADTQYF	TGTGCCAGCAGTGAAGTGGGCGGAGGGGCGGATACGCAGTATTTT
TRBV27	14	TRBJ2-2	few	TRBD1	CASRRGQGSGELFF	TGTGCCAGCAGAAGAGGACAGGGGAGCGGGGAGCTGTTTTTT
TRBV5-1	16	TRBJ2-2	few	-	CASSFGWGEFTGELFF	TGCGCCAGCAGCTTCGGATGGGGGGAGTTCACCGGGGAGCTGTTTTTT
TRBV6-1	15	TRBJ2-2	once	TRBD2	CASTVWGGDTGELFF	TGTGCCAGCACCGTGTGGGGGGGGGACACCGGGGAGCTGTTTTTT
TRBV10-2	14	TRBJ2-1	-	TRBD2	CASRASGPYNEQFF	TGCGCCAGCAGGGCTAGCGGACCCTACAATGAGCAGTTCTTC
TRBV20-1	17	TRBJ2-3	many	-	CSVNPPGGGAGTDTQYF	TGCAGTGTTAACCCCCCCGGCGGAGGGGCTGGGACAGATACGCAGTATTTT
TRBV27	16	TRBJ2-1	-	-	CASRADFPGGYNEQFF	TGTGCCAGCAGGGCGGACTTCCCTGGGGGTTACAATGAGCAGTTCTTC
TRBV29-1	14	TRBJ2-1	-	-	CSVEYGGAVNEQFF	TGCAGCGTTGAGTACGGAGGGGCCGTCAATGAGCAGTTCTTC
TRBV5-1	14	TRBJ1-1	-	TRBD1	CASMTGYMNTEAFF	TGCGCCAGTATGACAGGGTACATGAACACTGAAGCTTTCTTT
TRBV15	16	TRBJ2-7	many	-	CATSRDGGPLIYEQYF	TGTGCCACCAGCAGAGATGGAGGACCCCTGATCTACGAGCAGTACTTC